Included here is one T cell receptor (beta chain) sequence, with context. These data originate in a study of T cells in tuberculosis. Assay used: immunoSEQ multiplex PCR; TCRdb lists only in-frame clones, some missing. The data show under 50,000 clones, about 95% seen once. Adolescents were screened for latent TB by skin test and IGRA. Germline V gene sequence: CDR1 SQVTM, CDR2 ANQGSEA. Unmatched junction bases numbered 10, after V lost 5 bases and J lost 4 bases. CDR3 length: 14 amino acids. Specimen: PBMCs. The chain joins TRBV29-1 to TRBJ1-1; TRBD1 aligns across 7 bases. The clonotype was recovered from a donor aged 5 to 30 with latent tuberculosis or without tuberculosis infection. The CDR3 sequence: CSVRDRRDGTEAFF. CDR3 nucleotide sequence: TGCAGCGTTAGGGACAGACGGGACGGCACTGAAGCTTTCTTT.